Each of the 25 T cell receptor beta chains below was sequenced from the same sample in a study of blood T cell repertoires in COVID-19. Profiling relied on immunoSEQ multiplex PCR, and the TCRdb table lists in-frame clones only, not all of them. The sample holds around 250,000 clones, more than 85% seen once. Sample: peripheral blood. Receptors originate from a woman aged 70 to 79 with active or convalescent COVID-19.

The V and J genes are TRBV19 and TRBJ2-1; D possibly corresponds to TRBD2 (6 bases). The CDR3 is 15 residues long. V lost 5 bases, J lost 6 bases, and 17 bases lay in between. Germline assignment: CDR1 LNHDA and CDR2 SQIVND (reference sequence). As DNA, the CDR3 is TGTGCCAGTAGTCTACGGGAGACGAGGGTCAATGAGCAGTTCTTC. The encoded protein is CASSLRETRVNEQFF.

The V and J genes are TRBV5-4 and TRBJ1-1, with 9 bases fitting TRBD1. Germline V gene data show CDR1 as SGHNT and CDR2 as YYREEE (reference sequence). V lost 5 bases, J lost 5 bases, and 7 bases stayed unmatched. This CDR3 contains 14 residues. CDR3 loop: CASRPNRGQTEAFF. In DNA form, the CDR3 reads TGTGCCAGCAGACCGAACAGGGGGCAAACTGAAGCTTTCTTT.

This clone turned up a few times. J is TRBJ1-5 and V is TRBV24-1; D possibly corresponds to TRBD1 (6 bases). V was trimmed by 6 bases and J by 4 bases, leaving 12 bases between them. This CDR3 is 14 amino acids long. Germline CDR1 is KGHDR and CDR2 is SFDVKD. CDR3 protein: CATSRTGNNQPQHF. Here the CDR3 DNA reads TGTGCCACCAGTCGAACAGGGAATAATCAGCCCCAGCATTTT.

This chain uses TRBV19 with TRBJ1-1; D not certain. Germline V gives CDR1 LNHDA, CDR2 SQIVND (reference sequence). The length of the CDR3 is 14 residues. V was shortened by 10 bases and J by 5 bases, with 20 bases between the two germline ends. CDR3 residues: CATHVGGHKTEAFF. DNA for the CDR3: TGTGCCACCCATGTAGGAGGCCATAAGACTGAAGCTTTCTTT.

The chain carries TRBV12-5 and TRBJ1-5; TRBD1 aligns across 7 bases. V lost 6 bases to trimming and J lost 4 bases; unmatched junction nucleotides: 3. The length of the CDR3 is 13 residues. The V gene's germline CDR1 is LGHNT and CDR2 FRNRAP. In DNA, the CDR3 is TGTGCTAGTGGAGACAGGGAGAATCAGCCCCAGCATTTT. Translation gives CASGDRENQPQHF.

The genes are TRBV9 and TRBJ2-5; TRBD2 matches 7 bases. Germline CDR1 SGDLS, CDR2 YYNGEE. The CDR3 has 16 amino acids. The V gene end was trimmed by 7 bases and the J gene end by 5 bases; junction bases not matched to a gene: 17. The CDR3 nucleotides are TGTGCCAGCGGGGGGAGGGCTCAAAAAGGCCCTGAGACCCAGTACTTC. It translates to CASGGRAQKGPETQYF.

This clone has more than one count but fewer than ten. The genes are TRBV3-1 (or the pseudogene TRBV3-2) and TRBJ2-3; 7 bases fit TRBD1. Germline CDR1 is LGHDT and CDR2 is YNNKEL (reference sequence). After removal of 3 bases from V and 5 bases from J, the junction contained 5 bases not matched to a gene. The CDR3 consists of 14 residues. CDR3 coding DNA: TGTGCCAGCAGCCACCTAACAGGGGAAGATACGCAGTATTTT. This sequence encodes CASSHLTGEDTQYF.

This clone was detected a few times. Distinct nucleotide sequences in the sample also encode this CDR3. The chain has TRBV6-5 and TRBJ1-3; TRBD1 is a possible D gene (6 bases). V was trimmed by 5 bases and J by 4 bases, leaving 9 bases between them. Germline CDR1 MNHEY, CDR2 SVGAGI. The length of the CDR3 is 13 residues. DNA for the CDR3: TGTGCCAGCAGTACAGGGTCAGGAAACACCATATATTTT. Translating gives CASSTGSGNTIYF.

The chain employs TRBV5-6 and TRBJ2-1; 9 nucleotides line up with TRBD1. Per germline, CDR1 SGHDT and CDR2 YYEEEE. CDR3 length: 15 residues. With V trimmed by 2 bases and J by 7 bases, 7 bases remained unmatched. CDR3 residues: CASSLRGQGGNEQFF. The CDR3 region has the DNA TGTGCCAGCAGCTTACGGGGACAGGGTGGTAATGAGCAGTTCTTC.

J is TRBJ2-3 and V is TRBV7-3; possible D gene TRBD1, 6 bases. The CDR3 covers 18 residues. Trimming pared 3 bases from V and 6 bases from J, leaving 25 bases between. Germline V gene data show CDR1 as SGHTA and CDR2 as FQGTGA. The DNA for the CDR3 is TGTGCCAGCAGCTTCTCCCGCTTAGGGGGTAGCAGAGGGGATACGCAGTATTTT. It codes for CASSFSRLGGSRGDTQYF.

V usage is TRBV7-6 and J usage is TRBJ1-1, with D uncertain. This CDR3 comprises 12 residues. Looked up from germline, CDR1 is SGHVS and CDR2 is FNYEAQ. Deletions cut 5 bases from V and 4 bases from J, with 8 bases between. The CDR3 nucleotides read TGTGCCAGCAGCCCCGCAGTCACTGAAGCTTTCTTT. Translating it yields CASSPAVTEAFF. The full variable domain, its missing parts supplied by reference TRBV7-6 and TRBJ1-1, is GAGVSQSPRYKVTKRGQDVALRCDPISGHVSLYWYRQALGQGPEFLTYFNYEAQQDKSGLPNDRFSAERPEGSISTLTIQRTEQRDSAMYRCASSPAVTEAFFGQGTRLTVV.

The chain combines TRBV2 with TRBJ2-3, with TRBD1 matching 7 bases. CDR3 length: 12 amino acids. CDR1 is SNHLY, CDR2 FYNNEI, per germline. Trimming removed 9 bases from V and 5 bases from J; junction bases left unmatched: 5. Here the CDR3 reads CASKGGVDTQYF. The CDR3 region has the DNA TGTGCCAGTAAAGGGGGCGTAGATACGCAGTATTTT.

In DNA, the CDR3 is TGCGCCAGCAGTCAGCGGGGGACCTACAATGAGCAGTTCTTC. Amino acids: CASSQRGTYNEQFF. The genes are TRBV10-1 and TRBJ2-1; 8 bases agree with TRBD2. Germline V gene lookup returns CDR1 WNHNN and CDR2 SYGVQD (reference sequence). V trimming: 5 bases; J trimming: 2 bases; junction bases outside the gene matches: 2. There are 14 residues in the CDR3.

The chain links TRBV12-3 or TRBV12-4 to TRBJ1-2; D unclear. The CDR3 loop spans 12 amino acids. Deletions cut 6 bases from V and 5 bases from J, with 10 bases between. The CDR3 protein is CASSLGQYGYTF. The CDR3 DNA follows: TGTGCCAGCAGCCTTGGGCAGTATGGCTACACCTTC.

J is TRBJ2-3 and V is TRBV7-2, with TRBD2 identical over 8 bases. This CDR3 has 16 residues. V lost 4 bases, J lost 4 bases, and 10 bases stayed unmatched. Germline assignment: CDR1 SGHTA and CDR2 FQGNSA. The CDR3 loop is CASSSQAAGVPDTQYF. CDR3 DNA sequence: TGTGCCAGCAGCTCTCAAGCAGCGGGGGTCCCAGATACGCAGTATTTT.

The chain uses TRBV4-3 and TRBJ2-1; D might be TRBD2 (7 bases). Trimming took 0 bases from V and 10 from J, leaving 19 bases between them. Germline assignment: CDR1 LGHNA and CDR2 YSLEER. The CDR3 contains 16 residues. The CDR3 region is CASSQEGGLETWEQFF. In nucleotides, the CDR3 is TGCGCCAGCAGCCAAGAGGGGGGGCTGGAGACATGGGAGCAGTTCTTC.

This chain uses TRBV6-5 with TRBJ1-1; 8 bases are a match to TRBD1. The CDR3 runs to 13 residues. Per germline, CDR1 MNHEY and CDR2 SVGAGI. J lost 2 bases, V lost 7 bases, and 3 bases had no gene match. The CDR3 reads CASTSGGNTEAFF. CDR3 nucleotides: TGTGCCAGCACCTCAGGGGGCAACACTGAAGCTTTCTTT.

This chain joins TRBV7-2 and TRBJ2-1; weak D call: TRBD1 (5 bases). Per the germline V gene, CDR1 is SGHTA and CDR2 is FQGNSA. The CDR3 is 13 residues long. Trimming stripped 3 bases from V and 13 bases from J, with 16 bases between. The CDR3 nucleotides are TGTGCCAGCAGCTTGGGGCGCGAGGTCCCTCAGTTCTTC. It specifies CASSLGREVPQFF.

This chain connects TRBV6-2 or TRBV6-3 to TRBJ2-5, with 7 bases lining up with TRBD1. Germline CDR1 is MNHEY and CDR2 is SVGEGT. The CDR3 is made up of 16 amino acids. Germline trimming cut 4 bases from V and 5 bases from J; bases unmatched to any gene: 13. The CDR3 DNA is TGTGCCAGCAGTTCCTCTACGGACAGGACCGGGGAGACCCAGTACTTC. It yields the protein CASSSSTDRTGETQYF.

CDR3 residues: CASKQGGNQPQHF. The CDR3 nucleotides are TGTGCCAGCAAACAGGGCGGCAATCAGCCCCAGCATTTT. The genes are TRBV2 and TRBJ1-5, with D maybe TRBD1 (6 bases). Germline V lookup: CDR1 SNHLY, CDR2 FYNNEI. Trimming left V 7 bases short and J 2 bases short, with 9 bases between. This CDR3 comprises 13 residues.

The chain's CDR3 is CASSEGTGYGYTF. The CDR3 DNA follows: TGTGCCAGCAGTGAAGGAACCGGGTATGGCTACACCTTC. The chain employs TRBV2 and TRBJ1-2; D gene unclear. Germline V gene data show CDR1 as SNHLY and CDR2 as FYNNEI. V was pared by 1 base and J by 5 bases, with 8 bases between. This CDR3 is built from 13 residues.

The chain is built from TRBV9 and TRBJ2-2; D is possibly TRBD2 (5 bases). The germline CDR1 and CDR2 sequences are SGDLS and YYNGEE. Trimming removed 4 bases from V and 1 base from J, with 11 bases in between. The CDR3 is 15 residues long. The CDR3 protein is CASSFKDWNTGELFF. The CDR3 nucleotides read TGTGCCAGCAGCTTTAAGGACTGGAACACCGGGGAGCTGTTTTTT.

The chain is built from TRBV19 and TRBJ1-6; the D gene is possibly TRBD1 (6 bases). The V gene lost 5 bases and the J gene lost 7 bases, with 12 bases spanning the gap. Germline V gene data show CDR1 as LNHDA and CDR2 as SQIVND (reference sequence). The length of the CDR3 is 14 residues. The CDR3 loop reads CASSLRQDNSPLHF. As DNA, the CDR3 is TGTGCCAGTAGTCTTCGACAGGACAATTCACCCCTCCACTTT. The full variable domain, with the rest looked up from reference TRBV19 and TRBJ1-6, is DGGITQSPKYLFRKEGQNVTLSCEQNLNHDAMYWYRQDPGQGLRLIYYSQIVNDFQKGDIAEGYSVSREKKESFPLTVTSAQKNPTAFYLCASSLRQDNSPLHFGNGTRLTVT.

The V call is TRBV7-9, the J call TRBJ1-5, with unresolved D. V was trimmed by 5 bases and J by 1 base, leaving 12 bases between them. Per germline, CDR1 SEHNR and CDR2 FQNEAQ (reference sequence). The CDR3 runs to 15 residues. The CDR3 nucleotides are TGTGCCAGCAGCCCAGGACTTTCAAGCAATCAGCCCCAGCATTTT. Translated: CASSPGLSSNQPQHF. The variable domain in full, with the rest retrieved from reference TRBV7-9 and TRBJ1-5, is DTGVSQNPRHKITKRGQNVTFRCDPISEHNRLYWYRQTLGQGPEFLTYFQNEAQLEKSRLLSDRFSAERPKGSFSTLEIQRTEQGDSAMYLCASSPGLSSNQPQHFGDGTRLSIL.

The CDR3 DNA reads as TGTGCCAGCAGTGAACAGGGCTCTGGAAACACCATATATTTT. This sequence encodes CASSEQGSGNTIYF. The genes are TRBV25-1 and TRBJ1-3, with a tentative D call TRBD1 (5 bases). The V gene's germline CDR1 is MGHDK and CDR2 SYGVNS. CDR3 length: 14 amino acids. V was shortened by 2 bases and J by 0 bases, with 5 bases between the two germline ends.